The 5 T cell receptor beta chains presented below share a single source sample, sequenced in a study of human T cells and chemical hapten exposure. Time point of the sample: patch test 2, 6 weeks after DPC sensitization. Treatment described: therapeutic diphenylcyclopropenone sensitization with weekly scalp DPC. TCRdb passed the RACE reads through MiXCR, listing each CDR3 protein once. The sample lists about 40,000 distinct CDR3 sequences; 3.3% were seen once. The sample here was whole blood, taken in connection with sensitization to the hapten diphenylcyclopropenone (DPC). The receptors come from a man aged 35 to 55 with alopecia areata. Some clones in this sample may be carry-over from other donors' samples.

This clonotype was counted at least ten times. The CDR3 DNA sequence: TGCGCCAGCAGCCAAGTTCAGCGGACAGTCCCTTCTTCCCCTGGAAACACCATATATTTT. This codes for CASSQVQRTVPSSPGNTIYF. The genes are TRBV4-1 and TRBJ1-3, with D perhaps TRBD1 (6 bases). The CDR3 length is 20 residues. Trimming shortened V by 1 base and J by 2 bases, and 24 bases separated the two germline ends. Germline V gene data show CDR1 as MGHRA and CDR2 as YSYEKL.

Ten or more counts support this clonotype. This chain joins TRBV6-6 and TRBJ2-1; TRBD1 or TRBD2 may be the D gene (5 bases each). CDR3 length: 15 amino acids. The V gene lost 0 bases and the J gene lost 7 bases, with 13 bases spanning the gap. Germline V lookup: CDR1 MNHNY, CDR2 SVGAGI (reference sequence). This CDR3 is CASSYSLGGGNEQFF. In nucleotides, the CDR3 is TGTGCCAGCAGTTACTCCCTTGGGGGTGGTAATGAGCAGTTCTTC.

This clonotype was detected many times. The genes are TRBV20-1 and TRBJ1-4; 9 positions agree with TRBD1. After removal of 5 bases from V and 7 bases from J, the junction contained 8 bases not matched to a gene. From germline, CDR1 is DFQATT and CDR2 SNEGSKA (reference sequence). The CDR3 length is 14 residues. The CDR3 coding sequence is TGCAGTGCTTCCTGGGGACAGGGTGGTGAAAAACTGTTTTTT. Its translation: CSASWGQGGEKLFF.

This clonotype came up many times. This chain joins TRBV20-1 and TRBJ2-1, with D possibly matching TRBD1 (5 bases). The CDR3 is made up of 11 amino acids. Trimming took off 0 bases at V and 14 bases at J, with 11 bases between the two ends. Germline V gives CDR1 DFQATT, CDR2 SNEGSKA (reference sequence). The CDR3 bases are TGCAGTGCTAGAGATAACAGGATGGAGTTCTTC. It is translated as CSARDNRMEFF.

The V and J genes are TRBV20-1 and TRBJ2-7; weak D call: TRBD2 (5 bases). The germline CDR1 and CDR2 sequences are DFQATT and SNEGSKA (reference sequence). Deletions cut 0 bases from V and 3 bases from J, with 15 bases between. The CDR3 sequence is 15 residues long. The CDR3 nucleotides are TGCAGTGCTAGAGATTCCCGGGGATGGGACTACGAGCAGTACTTC. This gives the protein CSARDSRGWDYEQYF.